This paragraph reports one TCR beta chain. This specimen belongs to a study of T cells after yellow fever vaccination. Overall study: For low cell numbers, libraries were made with SMART-Seq v4 Ultra Low Input.

MiXCR, applied by TCRdb to the 5' RACE reads, yields one record per CDR3 protein. The sample records 500,000 to 650,000 distinct CDR3 sequences, 17% being singletons. Here the sequenced sample was PBMCs, taken around 5 days after the first yellow fever vaccination. The sequence was collected from a man between 18 and 35 years old who received the YFV17D yellow fever vaccine.

The DNA of the CDR3 is TGCAGTGCTAGAGTCCTGGGAGAAAAACTGTTTTTT. It specifies CSARVLGEKLFF. The chain is built from TRBV20-1 and TRBJ1-4; D is uncertain. The CDR3 has 12 amino acids. Germline CDR1 is DFQATT and CDR2 is SNEGSKA (reference sequence). V was clipped by 1 base and J by 8 bases, with 8 bases between them.